The 15 T cell receptor beta chains reported below all come from one sample, sequenced in a study of metastatic and nonmetastatic thyroid tumors (dated by TCRdb to 2018 to 2021). The library was produced with PCR. This sample was sequenced with an Illumina HiSeq 4000. TCRdb redid the processing of the public reads, applying fastp at Q25 and MiXCR, and retained in-frame beta chains. The sample table shows about 7,400 clones, and 28% are seen once. The ten largest clones represent more than 20% of the sample. None of the patients had been given any treatment before thyroid surgery. Input material: adjacent normal tissue. The receptors come from a male donor with papillary thyroid cancer or a benign thyroid nodule (not recorded which). Some clones in this sample may be carry-over from other donors' samples.

Only one count was recorded for this clone. This rearrangement joins TRBV20-1 to TRBJ2-3; 8 bases map to TRBD2. Trimming at V came to 5 bases and at J to 1 base, leaving 5 bases not matched to a gene. The CDR3 spans 14 residues. Looked up from germline, CDR1 is DFQATT and CDR2 is SNEGSKA (reference sequence). This chain's CDR3 is CSAPISGGTDTQYF. The CDR3 DNA is TGCAGTGCTCCCATTAGCGGGGGCACAGATACGCAGTATTTT.

The chain joins TRBV6-1 to TRBJ2-3, with 7 bases fitting TRBD2. The junction had 13 bases not matched to a gene; V was cut back by 6 bases and J by 4 bases. The germline V gene has CDR1 MNHNS and CDR2 SASEGT. The CDR3 is 16 amino acids. CDR3 loop: CASRTPAGRFPDTQYF. In DNA, the CDR3 is TGTGCCAGCAGGACCCCAGCGGGACGTTTTCCAGATACGCAGTATTTT.

This clone has a count of ten or more. A read error is possible here, since a much larger clone lies one base away. The rearrangement links TRBV19 to TRBJ2-6; maybe TRBD1 (6 bases). The CDR3 covers 18 residues. Germline CDR1 reads LNHDA; CDR2 reads SQIVND (reference sequence). The CDR3 DNA reads TGTGCCAGTAGTACCACAGGGTTTACACCCTCTGTGGCCAACGTCCTGACTTTC. As protein: CASSTTGFTPSVANVLTF.

V is TRBV11-2 and J is TRBJ2-7; TRBD1 matches 7 bases. Germline-derived CDR1 and CDR2 are SGHAT and FQNNGV. With V trimmed by 4 bases and J by 1 base, 1 base remained unmatched. This CDR3 is 13 amino acids long. The CDR3 here is CASSWDRSYEQYF. The CDR3 nucleotides are TGTGCCAGCAGCTGGGACAGATCCTACGAGCAGTACTTC.

The V call is TRBV6-1, the J call TRBJ2-6; no clear D. The CDR3 sequence is 15 residues long. The V end was cut by 5 bases, the J end by 0 bases, with 8 bases between. The germline CDR1 and CDR2 sequences are MNHNS and SASEGT. CDR3 sequence (DNA): TGTGCCAGCAGTCAGTGGAACTCTGGGGCCAACGTCCTGACTTTC. Its translation is CASSQWNSGANVLTF.

This clone was seen a few times. This CDR3 is CASTADRGRQETQYF. In nucleotides, the CDR3 is TGTGCCAGTACCGCGGACAGGGGGCGTCAAGAGACCCAGTACTTC. The V gene is TRBV19, the J gene TRBJ2-5; 11 bases are a match to TRBD1. CDR1 is LNHDA, CDR2 SQIVND, per germline (reference sequence). Trimming took 7 bases from V and 2 from J; bases not matched to a gene: 6. The CDR3 has 15 residues.

The chain recombines TRBV9 with TRBJ2-7; 8 bases agree with TRBD2. CDR3 length equals 16 residues. The V segment lost 2 bases and the J segment 7 bases; nucleotides outside the gene matches: 14. CDR1 is SGDLS, CDR2 YYNGEE, per germline. The CDR3 protein is CASSVGPGTRGNEQYF. In DNA, the CDR3 is TGTGCCAGCAGCGTGGGTCCCGGGACTAGGGGCAATGAGCAGTACTTC. The entire variable domain, with the rest obtained from reference TRBV9 and TRBJ2-7, is as follows: DSGVTQTPKHLITATGQRVTLRCSPRSGDLSVYWYQQSLDQGLQFLIQYYNGEERAKGNILERFSAQQFPDLHSELNLSSLELGDSALYFCASSVGPGTRGNEQYFGPGTRLTVT.

This clone was counted a few times. CDR3 protein: CASSFSGGSNQPQHF. DNA for the CDR3: TGTGCCAGCAGCTTCTCGGGGGGTAGCAATCAGCCCCAGCATTTT. The chain combines TRBV5-8 with TRBJ1-5; D may be TRBD1 (5 bases). The CDR3 is 15 amino acids. Germline values: CDR1 SGHTS, CDR2 YDEGEE. Trimming took off 2 bases at V and 0 bases at J, with 9 bases between the two ends.

This clone is labeled as large (0.1 to 1%). V usage is TRBV24-1 and J usage is TRBJ2-7, with D unclear. The CDR3 runs 15 residues. Germline CDR1 and CDR2: KGHDR and SFDVKD. With 4 bases removed from V and 3 bases from J, the gap between germline ends came to 15 bases. CDR3 DNA: TGTGCCACCAGTGACCCCCGGCGCAGAGTCTACGAGCAGTACTTC. It is translated as CATSDPRRRVYEQYF.

The rearrangement links TRBV20-1 to TRBJ1-2; D uncertain. Germline V gene sequence: CDR1 DFQATT, CDR2 SNEGSKA (reference sequence). The CDR3 loop spans 14 amino acids. V lost 2 bases and J 6 bases, leaving 16 bases between the germline ends. In DNA form, the CDR3 reads TGCAGTGCTAGAAGTTCCTCCCTCAGGCATGGCTACACCTTC. This gives the protein CSARSSSLRHGYTF.

V gene TRBV19 combines with J gene TRBJ1-6; D gene ambiguous. Trimming shortened V by 3 bases and J by 9 bases, and 18 bases separated the two germline ends. Looked up from germline, CDR1 is LNHDA and CDR2 is SQIVND (reference sequence). The CDR3 is 16 amino acids. The chain's CDR3 is CASSIRTLHSPSPLHF. The CDR3 DNA reads TGTGCCAGTAGTATCCGGACCTTACACAGTCCTTCACCCCTCCACTTT. Combining the CDR3 with reference TRBV19 and TRBJ1-6 gives the whole variable domain DGGITQSPKYLFRKEGQNVTLSCEQNLNHDAMYWYRQDPGQGLRLIYYSQIVNDFQKGDIAEGYSVSREKKESFPLTVTSAQKNPTAFYLCASSIRTLHSPSPLHFGNGTRLTVT.

The chain joins TRBV30 to TRBJ2-5, with D perhaps matching TRBD1 or TRBD2 (5 bases each). Germline lookup yields CDR1 GTSNPN and CDR2 SVGIG (reference sequence). Trimming pared 2 bases from V and 5 bases from J, leaving 15 bases between. The CDR3 sequence is 14 residues long. The CDR3 protein is CAWSWGTPGETQYF. The DNA of the CDR3 is TGTGCCTGGAGTTGGGGGACCCCTGGGGAGACCCAGTACTTC.

This clone is categorized as large (0.1 to 1%). The chain employs TRBV2 and TRBJ2-3; D is unresolved. Between the trimmed V and J ends, which lost 0 bases and 0 bases, there was a span of 4 bases. CDR1 and CDR2 from the germline V gene are SNHLY and FYNNEI. This CDR3 is 14 amino acids long. CDR3 DNA sequence: TGTGCCAGCAGTGAAGCTGCTAGCACAGATACGCAGTATTTT. It encodes CASSEAASTDTQYF.

Comments on this clone: This may be a read error, as it is one base from a much larger clone. The sample carries other DNA sequences with the same CDR3. The V call is TRBV9, the J call TRBJ1-1, with D possibly matching TRBD1 (5 bases). CDR1 is SGDLS and CDR2 is YYNGEE in the germline V gene. The CDR3 extends over 14 amino acids. V dropped 0 bases and J dropped 5 bases, with 11 bases sitting between them. Here the CDR3 reads CASSVGGVRTEAFF. CDR3 nucleotide sequence: TGTGCCAGCAGCGTAGGAGGGGTTAGGACTGAAGCTTTCTTT.

The genes are TRBV19 and TRBJ1-2, with a weak D call TRBD1 (5 bases). The V end lost 1 base, the J end lost 3 bases, and 15 bases lay between the germline ends. The CDR3 is 16 residues long. Germline V lookup: CDR1 LNHDA, CDR2 SQIVND (reference sequence). This CDR3 reads CASSIVLGQGYYGYTF. CDR3 DNA: TGTGCCAGTAGTATAGTACTCGGGCAGGGTTACTATGGCTACACCTTC. The variable domain in full, with the rest retrieved from reference TRBV19 and TRBJ1-2, is DGGITQSPKYLFRKEGQNVTLSCEQNLNHDAMYWYRQDPGQGLRLIYYSQIVNDFQKGDIAEGYSVSREKKESFPLTVTSAQKNPTAFYLCASSIVLGQGYYGYTFGSGTRLTVV.